Listed here is a single TCR beta chain. The data were taken from a study of CD8 T cells in Susac syndrome. Study context: Patients with Susac syndrome were, at the time of blood collection, therapy-naive, maintained on corticosteroids, or maintained on intravenous immunoglobulin alone.

RNA, at about 0.45 to 1 ug, was reverse transcribed with random hexamers. A multiplex approach, immunoSEQ multiplex PCR, amplified TCR beta CDR3 across 54 Vbeta and 13 Jbeta. Each CDR3 protein gets one entry after TCRdb re-called the immunoSEQ multiplex PCR reads with MiXCR. The data hold roughly 180,000 distinct CDR3 sequences, with 85% to 95% observed a single time. From blood CD8+ and CD4+ T cells, the TCR beta chain was sequenced. TEMRA cells were enriched by FACS, and CD4+ and CD8+ T cells were negatively isolated. CDR1 SEHNR and CDR2 FQNEAQ come from the germline V gene (reference sequence). The CDR3 is 15 residues long. The germline V and J ends were trimmed by 4 bases and 6 bases, with 19 bases remaining between them.

The TCR was taken from a human donor with Susac syndrome. This chain joins TRBV7-9 and TRBJ2-7; either TRBD1 or TRBD2 may supply D (5 bases each). The sequenced sample consisted of CD4+ T cells from PBMCs. Written as DNA, the CDR3 is TGTGCCAGCAGCTCGTTCGGTGGAGCGAGGGGCGAGCAGTACTTC. It yields the protein CASSSFGGARGEQYF.